This is a list of T cell receptor beta chains from one sample in a study of human T cells and chemical hapten exposure. TCRdb re-called the RACE reads through MiXCR, storing one row per CDR3 protein. The table lists about 170,000 distinct CDR3 sequences, 25% to 30% of them singletons. The sample in question was whole blood, obtained in connection with sensitization to the hapten diphenylcyclopropenone (DPC). These receptors originate from a woman between 18 and 29 years old with alopecia areata. Some clones in this sample may be carry-over from other donors' samples. CDR3s include the opening cysteine and the closing phenylalanine or tryptophan. A D gene is named only where the DNA matches it firmly. Expanded clones get a size class; other rows say once, few or many, or leave the size out.

j_gene | abundance | d_gene | v_gene | CDR3aa | CDR3nt
TRBJ1-2 | - | - | TRBV29-1 | CSVEDLGVYGYTF | TGCAGCGTTGAAGATCTGGGAGTGTATGGCTACACCTTC
TRBJ1-2 | - | TRBD1 | TRBV20-1 | CSCGQGNVGYTF | TGCAGTTGCGGACAGGGGAACGTTGGCTACACCTTC
TRBJ1-2 | once | - | TRBV7-2 | CASTLDRGSMDGYTF | TGTGCCAGCACCCTAGATCGGGGCAGTATGGATGGCTACACCTTC
TRBJ2-3 | few | - | TRBV4-3 | CASSQVGGQDTQYF | TGCGCCAGCAGCCAAGTGGGGGGGCAGGATACGCAGTATTTT
TRBJ1-1 | - | - | TRBV6-1 | CASSEFHRNSMNTEAFF | TGTGCCAGCAGTGAATTCCACAGAAACAGCATGAACACTGAAGCTTTCTTT
TRBJ2-7 | few | - | TRBV28 | CASKRGDSYEQYF | TGTGCCAGCAAGCGAGGGGACTCCTACGAGCAGTACTTC
TRBJ1-2 | - | TRBD1 | TRBV5-1 | CASSRDRERYGYTF | TGCGCCAGCAGCCGGGACAGGGAACGCTATGGCTACACCTTC
TRBJ1-1 | many | - | TRBV11-1 | CASSLSRLNTEAFF | TGTGCCAGCAGCTTGTCCCGATTGAACACTGAAGCTTTCTTT
TRBJ1-5 | many | - | TRBV7-8 | CASRLPGSNQPQHF | TGTGCCAGCAGACTCCCAGGAAGCAATCAGCCCCAGCATTTT
TRBJ2-5 | - | - | TRBV20-1 | CSASKGLLQETQYF | TGCAGTGCTAGTAAGGGACTGCTGCAAGAGACCCAGTACTTC
TRBJ2-5 | few | - | TRBV11-2 | CASSLLTVRTATQYF | TGTGCCAGCAGCCTCTTGACAGTAAGGACGGCCACCCAGTACTTC
TRBJ1-2 | few | - | TRBV29-1 | CSVEDRAYYGYTF | TGCAGCGTTGAAGACAGGGCCTACTATGGCTACACCTTC
TRBJ2-3 | - | - | TRBV5-1 | CASTDPTDTQYF | TGCGCCAGCACCGACCCCACAGATACGCAGTATTTT
TRBJ2-2 | many | - | TRBV9 | CASSVGNTGELFF | TGTGCCAGCAGCGTGGGGAACACCGGGGAGCTGTTTTTT
TRBJ2-7 | many | TRBD1 | TRBV4-2 | CASSRLDRVRYF | TGTGCCAGCAGCCGACTCGACAGGGTGCGGTACTTC
TRBJ1-3 | - | - | TRBV30 | CAWRQDRSGNTIYF | TGTGCCTGGAGACAAGACAGAAGTGGAAACACCATATATTTT
TRBJ2-3 | - | - | TRBV24-1 | CATSDFKASGTDTQYF | TGTGCCACCAGTGATTTTAAGGCTAGCGGCACAGATACGCAGTATTTT
TRBJ1-1 | - | - | TRBV5-4 | CASSLAGEATEAFF | TGTGCCAGCAGCTTGGCGGGGGAGGCCACTGAAGCTTTCTTT
TRBJ2-2 | few | - | TRBV5-1 | CASSLVGASRNTGELFF | TGCGCCAGCAGCTTGGTGGGGGCCAGCAGGAACACCGGGGAGCTGTTTTTT
TRBJ2-1 | - | TRBD2 | TRBV9 | CASSVVRAGGGEQFF | TGTGCCAGCAGCGTAGTTCGAGCGGGAGGAGGCGAGCAGTTCTTC
TRBJ2-7 | - | TRBD2 | TRBV7-2 | CASRRTSGPSYEQYF | TGTGCCAGCAGGCGGACTAGCGGGCCTTCCTACGAGCAGTACTTC
TRBJ1-2 | few | - | TRBV24-1 | CATHDGGFGYTF | TGTGCCACCCACGATGGGGGCTTTGGCTACACCTTC